This TCR beta chain comes out of a study of regulatory T cells in long-lasting Graves disease (dated by TCRdb to about 2021). The study in broad terms: Persistent Graves' disease was defined as persistently positive TSH receptor autoantibodies together with antithyroid drug treatment for over 5 years. A total of around 35 samples underwent TCR sequencing, from roughly 13 patients with persistent Graves' disease and approximately 20 patients with newly diagnosed Graves' disease. In the clinical cohort, patients with persistent Graves' disease had used antithyroid drugs for an average of about 10.3 years. The study was conducted in China and was registered as a clinical trial. Peripheral blood TCR sequencing and RNA sequencing compared persistent Graves' disease patients with newly diagnosed Graves' disease patients.

The time point label, as the study defines it: persistent/refractory GD, antithyroid drugs over 5 years with positive TRAb. For both TCR sequencing and RNA sequencing, RNA was extracted from PBMCs in TRIzol. The diagnosis of Graves' disease was made according to American Thyroid Association guidelines. Patients for the study were recruited at an endocrinology department in Xi'an, China. Each patient gave around 9.2 milliliters of peripheral blood, collected in an EDTA anticoagulant tube. Ficoll Paque Plus density gradient separation was used to isolate PBMCs, and no further T cell sorting was done. RNA quality was checked with an Agilent 2100 Bioanalyzer and agarose gel, and concentration with a NanoDrop 2000. The CDR3 runs 15 residues from the cysteine to the phenylalanine. The CDR3 DNA has 45 bases and is translated from base 1. CDR1 and CDR2 (GTSNPN, SVGIG) derive from the germline V gene (reference sequence). Ends trimmed: V by 2 bases, J by 8 bases; bases unmatched to a gene: 8.

This clonotype was seen a handful of times. The antigen this receptor binds is unknown. No per-base quality is available; no much larger clone lies one base away. The library was built by means of multiplex PCR. The run used an Illumina HiSeq 4000. To build TCR beta libraries, CDR3 regions were amplified by Arm-PCR using iRepertoire HTBI primers. Before sequencing, the PCR products underwent gel purification. The authors' analysis ran thus. Gene usage analysis of CDR3 amino acid clonotypes relied on the roughly 60 TRBV and 14 TRBJ segments identified across samples. COPE and FqMerger were used to merge filtered high-quality paired reads into contigs. BLAST was used to align contigs to IMGT TRBV, TRBD and TRBJ reference genes, and CDR3 was defined according to IMGT. Any clonotype with a frequency above 0.1% was counted as a highly expanded clone. Repertoire diversity was measured by Shannon entropy, and V-J evenness by the Gini coefficient. Public clonotypes were defined as clonotypes shared by more than one individual. TCRdb reanalyzed the raw reads on its own, using fastp at Q25 for trimming and MiXCR for clone calling, and kept in-frame beta chains. CDR3 protein duplicates are merged, each entry listing the most common genes and DNA. What appears here as the V and J calls and clone size reflects TCRdb's work, not the paper's. Across this sample there are 600,000 to 800,000 distinct CDR3 sequences, with around 32% seen only once. The top ten hold roughly 46% of the sample.

Here is what the overall study found, with its caveats: Preferential use of TRBV28, TRBJ1-2 and TRBJ2-5 was observed in persistent disease, whereas TRBV20-1 and TRBJ2-1 were favored in newly diagnosed disease. Compared with newly diagnosed patients, patients with persistent Graves' disease had lower TCR Shannon entropy and fewer highly expanded clones, which suggests clonal expansion. The authors noted that the small sample size was a limitation that may lower accuracy. Sequencing and analysis were limited to the TCR beta chain. The study examined only peripheral blood because the primary lesion, thyroid tissue, could not be accessed. Persistent patients shared more public clonotypes among themselves (around 2,800) than newly diagnosed patients did (more than 850).

This clonotype was obtained from a female donor with Graves disease. The rearrangement joined TRBV30 to TRBJ1-4, with 10 central nucleotides matching TRBD1. Sequencing used peripheral blood mononuclear cells (PBMCs), obtained when the disease was refractory, from a patient treated with antithyroid drugs. The CDR3 corresponds to CAWSFRTGGGEKLFF. The bases read TGTGCCTGGAGTTTCCGGACAGGGGGAGGCGAAAAACTGTTTTTT.